The 27 T cell receptor beta chains below come from one sample, sequenced in a study of shared clonotypes between healthy human individuals. Assay used: immunoSEQ multiplex PCR; TCRdb lists only in-frame clones, some missing. The sample lists more than 2 million clones, around 95% seen once, with around 0.13% in the top ten. The source material was naive CD4+ T cells sorted from blood. The subset was: CD45RA+ positively selected. These receptors were collected from a man between 18 and 29 years old in good health.

The chain uses TRBV9 and TRBJ2-4; no reliable D call. The CDR3 is 13 amino acids. CDR1 is SGDLS and CDR2 is YYNGEE in the germline V gene. Trimming removed 0 bases at V and 5 bases at J, with 6 bases between. The CDR3 reads CASSVAGENIQYF. The CDR3 DNA follows: TGTGCCAGCAGCGTAGCCGGAGAAAACATTCAGTACTTC.

This chain uses TRBV6-1 with TRBJ1-4; weak D call: TRBD1 (5 bases). The CDR3 is 16 amino acids. Germline V CDR1 and CDR2: MNHNS, SASEGT. V lost 2 bases and J lost 6, with 16 bases in between. The chain's CDR3 is CASSESWAGWDEKLFF. The CDR3 DNA reads as TGTGCCAGCAGTGAATCCTGGGCAGGGTGGGATGAAAAACTGTTTTTT.

This chain links TRBV5-5 with TRBJ1-5; no definite D call. The germline V and J ends were trimmed by 4 bases and 5 bases, with 13 bases remaining between them. CDR1 SGHKS and CDR2 YYEKEE come from the germline V gene (reference sequence). This CDR3 comprises 14 residues. In DNA form, the CDR3 reads TGTGCCAGCAGCCCCTTCGAGGGCTATCAGCCCCAGCATTTT. Translating it yields CASSPFEGYQPQHF.

The rearrangement uses TRBV5-1 and TRBJ2-2; a possible D gene is TRBD2 (6 bases). Germline V gives CDR1 SGHRS, CDR2 YFSETQ. The CDR3 contains 16 residues. V was shortened by 0 bases and J by 1 base, with 10 bases between the two germline ends. CDR3 residues: CASSLVGSGNTGELFF. In nucleotides, the CDR3 is TGCGCCAGCAGCTTGGTTGGTAGCGGGAACACCGGGGAGCTGTTTTTT.

To note about this clone: Different DNA sequences within this sample yield the same CDR3. The rearrangement links TRBV4-1 to TRBJ1-6; D ambiguous. V was shortened by 0 bases and J by 1 base, with 7 bases between the two germline ends. Germline assignment: CDR1 MGHRA and CDR2 YSYEKL. This CDR3 comprises 16 residues. CDR3: CASSQEGRSYNSPLHF. In DNA, the CDR3 is TGCGCCAGCAGCCAAGAAGGGAGGTCCTATAATTCACCCCTCCACTTT.

The chain recombines TRBV7-8 with TRBJ2-2; D is unclear. Germline CDR1 and CDR2: SGHVS and FQNEAQ. This CDR3 contains 16 residues. The V gene lost 2 bases and the J gene lost 5 bases, with 15 bases spanning the gap. CDR3 sequence reads: CASSLTGRYVTGELFF. CDR3 nucleotide sequence: TGTGCCAGCAGCTTAACGGGCAGATATGTAACCGGGGAGCTGTTTTTT. Supplemented by reference TRBV7-8 and TRBJ2-2, the full variable domain reads GAGVSQSPRYKVAKRGQDVALRCDPISGHVSLFWYQQALGQGPEFLTYFQNEAQLDKSGLPSDRFFAERPEGSVSTLKIQRTQQEDSAVYLCASSLTGRYVTGELFFGEGSRLTVL.

The rearrangement joins TRBV30 to TRBJ2-5; 15 bases are shared with TRBD2. Germline CDR1 GTSNPN, CDR2 SVGIG (reference sequence). The CDR3 has 17 residues. J lost 3 bases, V lost 0 bases, and 5 bases had no gene match. In DNA form, the CDR3 reads TGTGCCTGGAGTGTGTTGAGGACTAGCGGGGGGGAAGAGACCCAGTACTTC. Its translation is CAWSVLRTSGGEETQYF.

This sequence joins TRBV6-1 and TRBJ2-6; D unresolved. V lost 4 bases to trimming and J lost 0 bases, with 7 bases between them. The CDR3 is 15 residues long. CDR1 is MNHNS and CDR2 is SASEGT in the germline V gene. The CDR3 region has the DNA TGTGCCAGCAGTGGCAAACACTCTGGGGCCAACGTCCTGACTTTC. Translation: CASSGKHSGANVLTF.

The chain joins TRBV5-1 to TRBJ2-1, with 7 nucleotides matching TRBD1. The CDR3 consists of 14 residues. The germline gives CDR1 SGHRS, CDR2 YFSETQ. After removal of 0 bases from V and 6 bases from J, the junction contained 3 bases not matched to a gene. CDR3 bases: TGCGCCAGCAGCTTGGAGGACAGGAGCAATGAGCAGTTCTTC. Translating gives CASSLEDRSNEQFF.

The chain employs TRBV6-5 and TRBJ1-1, with TRBD1 as a possible D gene (6 bases). V was shortened by 2 bases and J by 0 bases, with 10 bases between the two germline ends. This CDR3 is 15 amino acids long. Per germline, CDR1 MNHEY and CDR2 SVGAGI. This CDR3 reads CASSYRQALNTEAFF. The DNA for the CDR3 is TGTGCCAGCAGTTACCGACAGGCTTTGAACACTGAAGCTTTCTTT.

The chain recombines TRBV5-1 with TRBJ1-1, with D maybe TRBD1 (6 bases). CDR1 SGHRS and CDR2 YFSETQ come from the germline V gene. V shed 1 base and J shed 1 base, with 11 bases lying between them. The CDR3 runs 15 residues. The CDR3 nucleotides are TGCGCCAGCAGCTTGACAGGGACCTGGAACACTGAAGCTTTCTTT. This sequence encodes CASSLTGTWNTEAFF.

This chain uses TRBV5-4 with TRBJ1-4; 7 bases map to TRBD1. This CDR3 is 15 amino acids long. Germline loops: CDR1 SGHNT, CDR2 YYREEE (reference sequence). V lost 4 bases and J lost 5; bases outside the gene matches: 8. In nucleotides, the CDR3 is TGTGCCAGCAGCCTAGGGACAGCCAAGAATGAAAAACTGTTTTTT. As protein: CASSLGTAKNEKLFF.

The rearrangement uses TRBV2 and TRBJ2-7, with D perhaps matching TRBD1 or TRBD2 (5 bases each). The CDR3 contains 14 residues. Trimming removed 8 bases from V and 6 bases from J, with 20 bases in between. CDR1 SNHLY and CDR2 FYNNEI come from the germline V gene. The CDR3 nucleotides read TGTGCCAGCCATCAACCGGGACGGCCTTCCGAGCAGTACTTC. Its translation is CASHQPGRPSEQYF.

This clone has only one observation. The genes are TRBV19 and TRBJ1-6, with D possibly being TRBD1 (5 bases). The CDR3 sequence is 15 residues long. The V and J ends lost 5 bases and 7 bases respectively, with 15 bases between them. Germline V lookup: CDR1 LNHDA, CDR2 SQIVND (reference sequence). Here the CDR3 DNA reads TGTGCCAGTAGTCAGGTGGACAAAGGAAATTCACCCCTCCACTTT. Translation: CASSQVDKGNSPLHF. The entire variable domain, with the rest obtained from reference TRBV19 and TRBJ1-6, is as follows: DGGITQSPKYLFRKEGQNVTLSCEQNLNHDAMYWYRQDPGQGLRLIYYSQIVNDFQKGDIAEGYSVSREKKESFPLTVTSAQKNPTAFYLCASSQVDKGNSPLHFGNGTRLTVT.

V and J are TRBV5-6 and TRBJ2-5; D gene unclear. V lost 3 bases and J lost 2, with 11 bases in between. The CDR3 loop spans 14 amino acids. CDR1 and CDR2 from the germline V gene are SGHDT and YYEEEE. CDR3 sequence reads: CASSWWGTQETQYF. DNA of the CDR3: TGTGCCAGCAGCTGGTGGGGAACTCAAGAGACCCAGTACTTC.

The chain links TRBV6-5 to TRBJ2-1, with TRBD2 matching 8 bases. Germline-derived CDR1 and CDR2 are MNHEY and SVGAGI. V gave up 2 bases and J gave up 9 bases; unmatched junction bases: 3. The length of the CDR3 is 13 residues. CDR3 DNA sequence: TGTGCCAGCAGTTACGACGGGAGGGGTGAGCAGTTCTTC. Protein sequence: CASSYDGRGEQFF.

This chain uses TRBV5-1 with TRBJ2-1, with TRBD2 matching 9 bases. V was clipped by 3 bases and J by 7 bases; unmatched bases: 11. Looked up from germline, CDR1 is SGHRS and CDR2 is YFSETQ. This CDR3 is built from 16 residues. CDR3 nucleotide sequence: TGCGCCAGCAGCTCCTTAAGGGGCGGGGGGGCTAATGAGCAGTTCTTC. Its translation: CASSSLRGGGANEQFF.

V gene TRBV7-2 combines with J gene TRBJ2-1; 13 bases align to TRBD2. CDR1 SGHTA and CDR2 FQGNSA come from the germline V gene. This CDR3 spans 18 amino acids. J gave up 4 bases and V 0 bases, and 6 bases lay outside the gene matches. CDR3 nucleotides: TGTGCCAGCAGCTTAGCGTGGACTAGCGGGGGCTCATACAATGAGCAGTTCTTC. The encoded protein is CASSLAWTSGGSYNEQFF. Full variable domain (missing parts from reference TRBV7-2 and TRBJ2-1): GAGVSQSPSNKVTEKGKDVELRCDPISGHTALYWYRQSLGQGLEFLIYFQGNSAPDKSGLPSDRFSAERTGGSVSTLTIQRTQQEDSAVYLCASSLAWTSGGSYNEQFFGPGTRLTVL.

The rearrangement joins TRBV11-3 to TRBJ2-2; TRBD2 agrees at 7 bases. V lost 3 bases and J lost 0; bases outside the gene matches: 1. The CDR3 is made up of 15 amino acids. In germline, CDR1 is SGHNT, CDR2 YENEEA. CDR3: CASSLGGPNTGELFF. The CDR3 bases are TGTGCCAGCAGCTTGGGAGGGCCGAACACCGGGGAGCTGTTTTTT.

The chain uses TRBV28 and TRBJ2-7; D might be TRBD1 (6 bases). CDR1 and CDR2 from the germline V gene are MDHEN and SYDVKM. CDR3 size: 14 residues. Trimming removed 2 bases from V and 3 bases from J, with 11 bases in between. CDR3 in DNA: TGTGCCAGCAGTTTAAAGGGACATATCTACGAGCAGTACTTC. It specifies CASSLKGHIYEQYF.

J is TRBJ1-5 and V is TRBV7-2; TRBD1 is a possible D gene (5 bases). Germline assignment: CDR1 SGHTA and CDR2 FQGNSA. V lost 0 bases and J lost 3, with 12 bases in between. This CDR3 comprises 16 residues. Here the CDR3 reads CASSLASGHVNQPQHF. The DNA for the CDR3 is TGTGCCAGCAGCTTAGCGTCCGGACATGTCAATCAGCCCCAGCATTTT.

The genes are TRBV27 and TRBJ1-5, with TRBD1 matching 9 bases. Germline assignment: CDR1 MNHEY and CDR2 SMNVEV (reference sequence). The CDR3 has 16 amino acids. Germline trimming cut 4 bases from V and 7 bases from J; bases unmatched to any gene: 11. The DNA of the CDR3 is TGTGCCAGCAGTTCGGGACAGGGAATACTCGGACAGCCCCAGCATTTT. It yields the protein CASSSGQGILGQPQHF.

The chain combines TRBV10-3 with TRBJ2-3; perhaps TRBD2 as D (6 bases). This CDR3 contains 17 residues. Trimming pared 4 bases from V and 0 bases from J, leaving 17 bases between. CDR1 is ENHRY and CDR2 is SYGVKD in the germline V gene. The CDR3: CAISGKPGLTSTDTQYF. The CDR3 DNA sequence: TGTGCCATCAGTGGCAAACCGGGACTCACTAGCACAGATACGCAGTATTTT.

This clone appeared a single time. The chain has TRBV6-5 and TRBJ2-7; perhaps TRBD2 as D (7 bases). V was pared by 9 bases and J by 2 bases, with 11 bases between. Germline loops: CDR1 MNHEY, CDR2 SVGAGI. This CDR3 comprises 12 residues. The CDR3 sequence is CASRGGAYEQYF. The CDR3 bases are TGTGCCAGTCGAGGGGGGGCCTACGAGCAGTACTTC.

Of note for this clone: Other DNA sequences in this sample translate to the same CDR3. The rearrangement joins TRBV6-5 to TRBJ2-7; D is possibly TRBD1 (6 bases). From germline, CDR1 is MNHEY and CDR2 SVGAGI. This CDR3 comprises 13 residues. Trimming stripped 2 bases from V and 4 bases from J, with 9 bases between. The CDR3 DNA reads as TGTGCCAGCAGTTACGATAGGGGGTACGAGCAGTACTTC. Translated, it gives CASSYDRGYEQYF.

The chain employs TRBV18 and TRBJ2-5; 10 bases are a match to TRBD2. V lost 6 bases to trimming and J lost 3 bases; unmatched junction nucleotides: 7. CDR1 is KGHSH, CDR2 LQKENI, per germline. The length of the CDR3 is 15 residues. CDR3 sequence (DNA): TGTGCCAGCTCCCGCCAGCTAGCGGGAGAAGAGACCCAGTACTTC. Translation gives CASSRQLAGEETQYF.

The V and J genes are TRBV2 and TRBJ2-7; D is undetermined. V dropped 2 bases and J dropped 2 bases, with 13 bases sitting between them. The CDR3 runs to 15 residues. Germline-derived CDR1 and CDR2 are SNHLY and FYNNEI. This chain's CDR3 is CASSERGRSAYEQYF. In nucleotides, the CDR3 is TGTGCCAGCAGTGAACGAGGACGGTCCGCCTACGAGCAGTACTTC.